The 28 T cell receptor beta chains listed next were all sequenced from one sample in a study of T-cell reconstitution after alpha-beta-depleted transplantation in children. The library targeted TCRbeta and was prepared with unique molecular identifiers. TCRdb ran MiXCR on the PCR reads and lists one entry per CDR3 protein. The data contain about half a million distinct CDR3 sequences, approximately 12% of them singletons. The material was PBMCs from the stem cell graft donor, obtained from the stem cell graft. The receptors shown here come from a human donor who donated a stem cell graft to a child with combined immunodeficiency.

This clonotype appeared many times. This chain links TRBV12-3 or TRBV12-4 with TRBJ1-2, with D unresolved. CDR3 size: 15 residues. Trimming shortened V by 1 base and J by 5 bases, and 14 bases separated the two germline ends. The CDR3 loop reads CASSLEYGQRYGYTF. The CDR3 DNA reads TGTGCCAGCAGTTTAGAATATGGGCAGAGGTATGGCTACACCTTC.

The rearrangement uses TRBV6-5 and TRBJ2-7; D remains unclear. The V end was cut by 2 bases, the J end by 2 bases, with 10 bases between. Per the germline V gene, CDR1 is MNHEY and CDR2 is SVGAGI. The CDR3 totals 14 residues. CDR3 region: CASSYRGTTYEQYF. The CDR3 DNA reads TGTGCCAGCAGTTACCGAGGAACTACCTACGAGCAGTACTTC.

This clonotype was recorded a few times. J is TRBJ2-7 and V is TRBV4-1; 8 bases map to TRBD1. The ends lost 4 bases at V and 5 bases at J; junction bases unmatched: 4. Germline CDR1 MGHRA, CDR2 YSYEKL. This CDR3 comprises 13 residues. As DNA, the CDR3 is TGCGCCAGCAGCCTTATACAGGGGGACGAGCAGTACTTC. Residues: CASSLIQGDEQYF.

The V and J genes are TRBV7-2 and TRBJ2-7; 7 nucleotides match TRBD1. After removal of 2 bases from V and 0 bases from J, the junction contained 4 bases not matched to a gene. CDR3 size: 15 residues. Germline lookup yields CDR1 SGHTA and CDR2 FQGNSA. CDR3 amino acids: CASSLTGDNSYEQYF. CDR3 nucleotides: TGTGCCAGCAGCTTAACAGGGGACAACTCCTACGAGCAGTACTTC.

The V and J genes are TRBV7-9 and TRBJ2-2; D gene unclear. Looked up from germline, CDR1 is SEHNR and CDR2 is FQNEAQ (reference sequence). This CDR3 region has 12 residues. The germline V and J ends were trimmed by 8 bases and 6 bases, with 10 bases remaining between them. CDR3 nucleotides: TGTGCCAGCCCCCCTCACGCCGGGGAGCTGTTTTTT. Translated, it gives CASPPHAGELFF.

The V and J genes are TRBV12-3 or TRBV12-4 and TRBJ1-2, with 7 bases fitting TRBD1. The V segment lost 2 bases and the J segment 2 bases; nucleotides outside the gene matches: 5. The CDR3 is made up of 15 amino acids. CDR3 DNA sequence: TGTGCCAGCAGTTTAAGGGTACAGGGGAACTATGGCTACACCTTC. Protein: CASSLRVQGNYGYTF.

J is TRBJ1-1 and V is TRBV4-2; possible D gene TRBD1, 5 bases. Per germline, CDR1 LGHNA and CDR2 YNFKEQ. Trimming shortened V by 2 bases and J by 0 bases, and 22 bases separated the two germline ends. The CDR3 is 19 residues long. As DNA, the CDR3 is TGTGCCAGCAGCCAAAGTTTGGGGGGTTGGGAATTCATGAACACTGAAGCTTTCTTT. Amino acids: CASSQSLGGWEFMNTEAFF.

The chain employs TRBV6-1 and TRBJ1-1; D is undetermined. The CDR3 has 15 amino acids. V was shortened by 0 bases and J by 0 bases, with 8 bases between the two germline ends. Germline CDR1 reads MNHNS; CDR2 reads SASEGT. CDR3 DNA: TGTGCCAGCAGTGAAGCCTGGCAGATGAACACTGAAGCTTTCTTT. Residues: CASSEAWQMNTEAFF.

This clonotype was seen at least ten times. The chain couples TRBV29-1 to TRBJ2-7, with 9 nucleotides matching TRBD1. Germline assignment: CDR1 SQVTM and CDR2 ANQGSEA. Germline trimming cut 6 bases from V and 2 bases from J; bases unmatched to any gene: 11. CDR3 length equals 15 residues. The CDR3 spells CSVAARGTGTYEQYF. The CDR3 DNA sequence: TGCAGCGTCGCCGCTCGAGGGACAGGGACCTACGAGCAGTACTTC.

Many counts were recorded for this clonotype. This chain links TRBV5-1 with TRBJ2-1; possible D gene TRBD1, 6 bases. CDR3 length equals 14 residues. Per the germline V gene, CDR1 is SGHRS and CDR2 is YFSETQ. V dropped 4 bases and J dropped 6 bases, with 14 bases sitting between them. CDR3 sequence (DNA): TGCGCCAGCAGCGACAATGTAGGGGGCAATGAGCAGTTCTTC. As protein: CASSDNVGGNEQFF.

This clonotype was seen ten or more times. The CDR3 DNA sequence: TGTGCCAGCAGCGTAACCGGGAGCAAAGTGGATGAGCAGTTCTTC. It specifies CASSVTGSKVDEQFF. The chain has TRBV9 and TRBJ2-1; a possible D gene is TRBD2 (6 bases). V was cut by 1 base and J by 8 bases, with 16 bases left in between. CDR1 is SGDLS, CDR2 YYNGEE, per germline. CDR3 length equals 15 residues. The full variable domain, its missing parts supplied by reference TRBV9 and TRBJ2-1, is DSGVTQTPKHLITATGQRVTLRCSPRSGDLSVYWYQQSLDQGLQFLIQYYNGEERAKGNILERFSAQQFPDLHSELNLSSLELGDSALYFCASSVTGSKVDEQFFGPGTRLTVL.

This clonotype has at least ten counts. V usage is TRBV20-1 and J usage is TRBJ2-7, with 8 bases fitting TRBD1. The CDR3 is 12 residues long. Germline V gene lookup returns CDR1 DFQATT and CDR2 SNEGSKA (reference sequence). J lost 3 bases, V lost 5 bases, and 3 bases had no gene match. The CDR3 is CSAAGQGYEQYF. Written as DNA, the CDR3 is TGCAGTGCTGCAGGACAGGGCTACGAGCAGTACTTC.

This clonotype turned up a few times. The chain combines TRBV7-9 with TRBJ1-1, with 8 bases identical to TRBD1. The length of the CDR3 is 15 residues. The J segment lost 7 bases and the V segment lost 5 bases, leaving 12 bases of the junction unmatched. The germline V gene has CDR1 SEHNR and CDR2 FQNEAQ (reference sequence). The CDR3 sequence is CASSPQTGTGSEAFF. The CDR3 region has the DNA TGTGCCAGCAGCCCTCAAACCGGGACAGGAAGTGAAGCTTTCTTT.

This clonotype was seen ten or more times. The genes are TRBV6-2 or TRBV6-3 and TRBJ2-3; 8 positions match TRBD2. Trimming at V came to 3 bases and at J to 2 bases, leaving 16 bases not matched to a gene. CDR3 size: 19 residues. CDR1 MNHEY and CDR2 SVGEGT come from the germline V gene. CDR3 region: CASSYRDGRARVVTDTQYF. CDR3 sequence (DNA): TGTGCCAGCAGTTATCGCGACGGGAGGGCCAGGGTCGTCACAGATACGCAGTATTTT.

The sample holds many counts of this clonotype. The CDR3 is CASRRTSGGGEQYF. The CDR3 DNA reads TGTGCCAGCAGGCGAACTAGCGGGGGAGGAGAGCAGTACTTC. The chain carries TRBV3-1 and TRBJ2-7; 11 bases are a match to TRBD2. Unmatched junction bases numbered 8, after V lost 6 bases and J lost 7 bases. Germline CDR1 LGHDT, CDR2 YNNKEL (reference sequence). This CDR3 contains 14 residues.

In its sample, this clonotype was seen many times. The CDR3, as DNA: TGTGCTAGTGGGATATCCCAGGGGGGTATGAACACTGAAGCTTTCTTT. Translated, it gives CASGISQGGMNTEAFF. The chain links TRBV12-5 to TRBJ1-1, with 7 nucleotides matching TRBD1. CDR1 and CDR2 from the germline V gene are LGHNT and FRNRAP. The CDR3 extends over 16 amino acids. With V trimmed by 6 bases and J by 0 bases, 10 bases remained unmatched.

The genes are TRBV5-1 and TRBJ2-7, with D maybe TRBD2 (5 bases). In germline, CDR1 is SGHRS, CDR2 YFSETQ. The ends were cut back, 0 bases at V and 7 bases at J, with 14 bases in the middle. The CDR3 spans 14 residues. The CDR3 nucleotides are TGCGCCAGCAGCTTGGCCGCTCAAACGGGAGAGCAGTACTTC. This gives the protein CASSLAAQTGEQYF.

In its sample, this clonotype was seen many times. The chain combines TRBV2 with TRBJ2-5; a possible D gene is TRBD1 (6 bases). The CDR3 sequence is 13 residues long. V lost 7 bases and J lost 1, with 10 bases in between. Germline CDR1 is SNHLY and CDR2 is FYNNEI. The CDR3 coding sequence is TGTGCCAGCACCGGACAGTTCCAAGAGACCCAGTACTTC. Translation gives CASTGQFQETQYF.

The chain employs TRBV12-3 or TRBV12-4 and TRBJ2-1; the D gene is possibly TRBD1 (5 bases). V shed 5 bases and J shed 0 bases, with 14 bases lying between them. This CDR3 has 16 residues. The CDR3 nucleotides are TGTGCCAGCAGTCTTGCAGGGTATACCTCCTACAATGAGCAGTTCTTC. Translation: CASSLAGYTSYNEQFF.

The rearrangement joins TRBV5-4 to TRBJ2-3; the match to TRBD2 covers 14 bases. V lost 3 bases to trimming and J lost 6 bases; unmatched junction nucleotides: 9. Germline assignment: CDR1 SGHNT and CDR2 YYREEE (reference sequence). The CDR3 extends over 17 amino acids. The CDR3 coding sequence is TGTGCCAGCAGCTCGGGACTAGCGGGAGATAAAAGGGATACGCAGTATTTT. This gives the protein CASSSGLAGDKRDTQYF.

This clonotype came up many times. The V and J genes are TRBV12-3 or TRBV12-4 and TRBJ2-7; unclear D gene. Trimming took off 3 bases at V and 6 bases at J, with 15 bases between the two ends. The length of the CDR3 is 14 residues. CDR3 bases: TGTGCCAGCAGTTTTGAAGGCCTACCTTTCGAGCAGTACTTC. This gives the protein CASSFEGLPFEQYF.

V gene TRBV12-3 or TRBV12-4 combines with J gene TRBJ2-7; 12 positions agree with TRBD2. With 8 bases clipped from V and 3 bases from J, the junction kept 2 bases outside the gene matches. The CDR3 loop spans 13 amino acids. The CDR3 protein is CASGTSGYYEQYF. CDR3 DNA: TGTGCCAGCGGGACTAGCGGGTACTACGAGCAGTACTTC.

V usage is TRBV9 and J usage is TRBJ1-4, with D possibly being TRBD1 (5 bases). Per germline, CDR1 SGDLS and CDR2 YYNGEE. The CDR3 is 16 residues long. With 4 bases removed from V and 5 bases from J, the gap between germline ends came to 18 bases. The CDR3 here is CASSKRGTARNEKLFF. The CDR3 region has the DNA TGTGCCAGCAGCAAAAGGGGAACAGCAAGAAATGAAAAACTGTTTTTT.

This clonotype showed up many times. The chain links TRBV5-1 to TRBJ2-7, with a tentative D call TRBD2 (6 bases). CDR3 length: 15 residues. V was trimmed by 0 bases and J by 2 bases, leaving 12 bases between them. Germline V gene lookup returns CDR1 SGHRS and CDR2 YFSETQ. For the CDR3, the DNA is TGCGCCAGCAGCTTGGATGCGGGAAGTGCCTACGAGCAGTACTTC. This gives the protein CASSLDAGSAYEQYF.

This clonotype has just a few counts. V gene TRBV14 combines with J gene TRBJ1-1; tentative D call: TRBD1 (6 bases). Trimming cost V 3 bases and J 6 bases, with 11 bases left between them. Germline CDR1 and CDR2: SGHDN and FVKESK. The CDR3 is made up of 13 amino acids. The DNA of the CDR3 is TGTGCCAGCAGCCAGAGGGGGGGCGCTGAAGCTTTCTTT. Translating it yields CASSQRGGAEAFF.

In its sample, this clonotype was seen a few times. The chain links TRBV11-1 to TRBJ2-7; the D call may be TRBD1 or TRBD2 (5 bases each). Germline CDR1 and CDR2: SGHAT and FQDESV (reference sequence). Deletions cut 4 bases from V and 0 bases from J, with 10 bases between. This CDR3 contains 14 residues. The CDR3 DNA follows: TGTGCCAGCAGCTACCGGGACGGCTCCTACGAGCAGTACTTC. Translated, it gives CASSYRDGSYEQYF.

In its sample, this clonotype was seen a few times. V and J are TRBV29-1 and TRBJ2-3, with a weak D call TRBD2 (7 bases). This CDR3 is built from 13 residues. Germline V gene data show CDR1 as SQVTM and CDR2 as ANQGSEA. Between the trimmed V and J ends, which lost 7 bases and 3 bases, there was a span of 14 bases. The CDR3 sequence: CSGGGRTTDTQYF. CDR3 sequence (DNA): TGCAGCGGGGGGGGCCGGACTACAGATACGCAGTATTTT.

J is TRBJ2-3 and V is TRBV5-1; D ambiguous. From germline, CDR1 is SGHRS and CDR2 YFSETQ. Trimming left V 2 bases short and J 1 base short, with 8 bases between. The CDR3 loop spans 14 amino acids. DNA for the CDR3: TGCGCCAGCAGCTTCGGGTGGGGCACAGATACGCAGTATTTT. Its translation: CASSFGWGTDTQYF.